This TCR beta chain originates from a study of cytomegalovirus exposure and HLA in healthy donors. General study results and limits: Both high specificity and high sensitivity reportedly marked the classifier's diagnosis of cytomegalovirus status. TCR beta V- and J-gene trimming, according to a later analysis, was linked to a missense DCLRE1C variant.

Both 60 Vbeta primers and 13 Jbeta primers went into the PCR. In the authors' workflow: In a later analysis, of 80 million or so unique beta chains, roughly 10 million appeared in at least two donors. Profiling relied on immunoSEQ multiplex PCR, and the TCRdb table lists in-frame clones only, not all of them. V, J and clone size reflect that table, while D and trimming were determined from the DNA. The table has about 130,000 clones, about 80% seen once. The CDR3 length is 15 residues. Trimming cost V 7 bases and J 3 bases, with 18 bases left between them. The germline V gene encodes CDR1 SNHLY and CDR2 FYNNEI. About this clone itself: The antigen is not known.

The sample comprised PBMCs. This chain joins TRBV2 and TRBJ2-5; D may be TRBD2 (6 bases). The TCR was taken from a man aged 25-45 years in good health and CMV-seropositive. The DNA of the CDR3 is TGTGCCAGCAATTCGGGCGGGGTCGAGAAAGAGACCCAGTACTTC. Its translation is CASNSGGVEKETQYF.